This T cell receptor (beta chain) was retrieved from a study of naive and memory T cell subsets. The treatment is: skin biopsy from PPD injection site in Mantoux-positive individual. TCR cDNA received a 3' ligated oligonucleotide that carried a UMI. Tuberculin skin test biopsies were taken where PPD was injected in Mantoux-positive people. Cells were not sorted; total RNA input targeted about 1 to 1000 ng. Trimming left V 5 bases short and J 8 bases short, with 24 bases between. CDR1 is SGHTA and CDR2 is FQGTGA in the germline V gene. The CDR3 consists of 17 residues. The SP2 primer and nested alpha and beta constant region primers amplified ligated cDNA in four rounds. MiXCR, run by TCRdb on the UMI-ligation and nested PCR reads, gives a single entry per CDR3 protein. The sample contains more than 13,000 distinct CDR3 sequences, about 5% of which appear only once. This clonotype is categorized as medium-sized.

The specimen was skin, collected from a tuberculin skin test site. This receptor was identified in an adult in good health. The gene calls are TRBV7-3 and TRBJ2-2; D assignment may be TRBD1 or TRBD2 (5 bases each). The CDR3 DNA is TGTGCCAGCAGCGCGACCGGGACGATACTCTCCTGGGGGGAGCTGTTTTTT. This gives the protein CASSATGTILSWGELFF.